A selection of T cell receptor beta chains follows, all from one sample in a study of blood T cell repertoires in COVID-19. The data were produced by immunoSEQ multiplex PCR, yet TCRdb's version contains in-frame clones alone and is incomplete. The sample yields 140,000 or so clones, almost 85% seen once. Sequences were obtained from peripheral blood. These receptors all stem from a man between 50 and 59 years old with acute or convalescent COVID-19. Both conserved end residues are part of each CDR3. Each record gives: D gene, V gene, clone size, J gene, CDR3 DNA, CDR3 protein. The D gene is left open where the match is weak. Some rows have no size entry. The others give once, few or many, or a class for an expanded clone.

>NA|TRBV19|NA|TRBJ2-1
TGTGCCAGTAGTATAGGGCTCCCCTCCTACAATGAGCAGTTCTTC
CASSIGLPSYNEQFF
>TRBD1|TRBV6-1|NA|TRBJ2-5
TGTGCCAGCAGTGAGGGACAGGGAACCCAAGAGACCCAGTACTTC
CASSEGQGTQETQYF
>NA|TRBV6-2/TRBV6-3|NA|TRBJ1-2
TGTGCCAGCAGTTCCGAGTGGGGGGGGCCCACCTTC
CASSSEWGGPTF
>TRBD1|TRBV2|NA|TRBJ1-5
TGTGCCAGCAGTGCCGGACAGGGCCATTATAGCAATCAGCCCCAGCATTTT
CASSAGQGHYSNQPQHF
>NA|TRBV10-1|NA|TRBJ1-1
TGCGCCAGCAGTGAGTCAAGGGGGTCGGCGACTGAAGCTTTCTTT
CASSESRGSATEAFF
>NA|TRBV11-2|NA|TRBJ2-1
TGTGCCAGCAGCTCTGGACAGCTCTACAATGAGCAGTTCTTC
CASSSGQLYNEQFF
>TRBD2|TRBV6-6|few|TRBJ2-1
TGTGCCAGCAGTCCCCTCAAGTCGGGGGGCTCCTACAATGAGCAGTTCTTC
CASSPLKSGGSYNEQFF
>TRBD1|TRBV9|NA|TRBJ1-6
TGTGCCAGCAGCGATAGGGGGGGACAGGGGAATTCACCCCTCCACTTT
CASSDRGGQGNSPLHF
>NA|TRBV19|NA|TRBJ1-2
TGTGCCAGCGACCCAGGAGGCGCGGGCTATGGCTACACCTTC
CASDPGGAGYGYTF
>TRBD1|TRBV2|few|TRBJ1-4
TGTGCCAGCGCCGCTGTGACAGGGGTTAATGAAAAACTGTTTTTT
CASAAVTGVNEKLFF
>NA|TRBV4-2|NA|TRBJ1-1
TGTGCCAGCAGCCAAGATCAGGCGGGGAGGACTGAAGCTTTCTTT
CASSQDQAGRTEAFF
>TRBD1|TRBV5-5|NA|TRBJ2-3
TGTGCCAGCAGCTTGGTCGGACAGGGAAACACAGATACGCAGTATTTT
CASSLVGQGNTDTQYF
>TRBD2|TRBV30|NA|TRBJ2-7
TGTGCCTGGAGTGTACTTAGCGGGGCCAACGAGCAGTACTTC
CAWSVLSGANEQYF
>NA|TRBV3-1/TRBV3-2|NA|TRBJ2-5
TGTGCCAGCAGCCAAACTCGGGCGGCGGGGGCCCAAGAGACCCAGTACTTC
CASSQTRAAGAQETQYF
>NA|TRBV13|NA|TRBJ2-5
TGTGCCAGCAGCTCTAGGGCCGGGACTCAAGAGACCCAGTACTTC
CASSSRAGTQETQYF
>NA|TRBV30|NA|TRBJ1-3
TGTGCCTGGAGTGTTCGTACAGTCTCTGGAAACACCATATATTTT
CAWSVRTVSGNTIYF
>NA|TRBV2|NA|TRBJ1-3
TGTGCCAGCAGTTTTTCCTACTCTGGAAACACCATATATTTT
CASSFSYSGNTIYF
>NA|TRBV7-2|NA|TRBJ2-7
TGTGCCAGCAGCTTAGCTCCTTCCGTCTCCTACGAGCAGTACTTC
CASSLAPSVSYEQYF
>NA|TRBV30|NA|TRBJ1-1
TGTGCCTGGACGATTGACAGTTACACTGAAGCTTTCTTT
CAWTIDSYTEAFF
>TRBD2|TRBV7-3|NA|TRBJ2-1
TGTGCCAGCGGGATTAGCGGGGCCCCTCGGGAGCAGTTCTTC
CASGISGAPREQFF